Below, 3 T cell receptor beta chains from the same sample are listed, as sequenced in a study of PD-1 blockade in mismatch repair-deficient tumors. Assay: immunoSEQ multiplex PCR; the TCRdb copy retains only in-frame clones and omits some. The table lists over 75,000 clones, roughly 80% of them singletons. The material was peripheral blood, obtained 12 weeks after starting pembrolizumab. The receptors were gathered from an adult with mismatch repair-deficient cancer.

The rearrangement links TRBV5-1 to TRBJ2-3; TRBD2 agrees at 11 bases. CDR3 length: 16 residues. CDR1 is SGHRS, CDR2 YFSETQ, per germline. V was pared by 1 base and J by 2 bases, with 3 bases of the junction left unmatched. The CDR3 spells CASSLSSGRNTDTQYF. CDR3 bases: TGCGCCAGCAGCTTGTCTAGCGGGAGGAACACAGATACGCAGTATTTT.

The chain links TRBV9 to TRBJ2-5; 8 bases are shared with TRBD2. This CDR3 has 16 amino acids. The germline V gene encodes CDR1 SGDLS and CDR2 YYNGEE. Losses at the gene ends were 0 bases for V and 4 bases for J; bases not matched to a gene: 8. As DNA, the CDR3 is TGTGCCAGCAGCGTAGCCTCCCGGGGGGGGGTAGAGACCCAGTACTTC. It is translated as CASSVASRGGVETQYF. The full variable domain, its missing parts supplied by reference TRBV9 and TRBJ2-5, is DSGVTQTPKHLITATGQRVTLRCSPRSGDLSVYWYQQSLDQGLQFLIQYYNGEERAKGNILERFSAQQFPDLHSELNLSSLELGDSALYFCASSVASRGGVETQYFGPGTRLLVL.

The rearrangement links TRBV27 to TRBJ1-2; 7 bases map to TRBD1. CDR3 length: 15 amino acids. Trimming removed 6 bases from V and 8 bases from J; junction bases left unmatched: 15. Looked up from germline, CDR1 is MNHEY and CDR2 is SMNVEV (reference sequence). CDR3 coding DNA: TGTGCCAGCAGAAGGGACAGCGAGAAACCGATAGGCTACACCTTC. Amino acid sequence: CASRRDSEKPIGYTF.